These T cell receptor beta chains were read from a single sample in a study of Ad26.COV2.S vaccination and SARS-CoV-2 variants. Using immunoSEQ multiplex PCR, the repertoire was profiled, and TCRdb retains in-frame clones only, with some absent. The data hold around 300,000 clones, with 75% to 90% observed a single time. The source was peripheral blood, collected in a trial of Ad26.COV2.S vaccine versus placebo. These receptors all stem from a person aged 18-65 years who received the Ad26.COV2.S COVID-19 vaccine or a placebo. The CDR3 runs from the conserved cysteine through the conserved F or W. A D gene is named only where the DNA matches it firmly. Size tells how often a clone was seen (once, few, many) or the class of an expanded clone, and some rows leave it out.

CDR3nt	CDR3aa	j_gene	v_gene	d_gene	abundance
TGTGCCAGCTCATGGCAGGGTTGGAGCAATCAGCCCCAGCATTTT	CASSWQGWSNQPQHF	TRBJ1-5	TRBV18	NA	NA
TGCGCCAGCAGTGAGCAATCATTGGGCGGGGAGCTGTTTTTT	CASSEQSLGGELFF	TRBJ2-2	TRBV10-1	NA	few
TGCAGCGCTGGCGGAGGCCGAACATCTACCTACGAGCAGTACTTC	CSAGGGRTSTYEQYF	TRBJ2-7	TRBV29-1	NA	NA
TGTGCCAGCAGTTTCAGAGCCTTCCCACCCCTCCACTTT	CASSFRAFPPLHF	TRBJ1-6	TRBV27	NA	few
TGTGCCACCCGGGGGGCAGGGATAAAGGAGACCCAGTACTTC	CATRGAGIKETQYF	TRBJ2-5	TRBV10-3	NA	NA
TGTGCCAGCAGCCCCGTCGGCCGCACAGATACGCAGTATTTT	CASSPVGRTDTQYF	TRBJ2-3	TRBV13	NA	NA
TGCGCCAGCAGGACAGGGAACACTGAAGCTTTCTTT	CASRTGNTEAFF	TRBJ1-1	TRBV5-1	NA	NA
TGCGCCAGCAGCCCGTCCTTGAGCAATCAGCCCCAGCATTTT	CASSPSLSNQPQHF	TRBJ1-5	TRBV4-1	NA	once
TGTGCCAGCAGTTCGGGACTAGCGGTCGGGGGAGAAAAGACCCAGTACTTC	CASSSGLAVGGEKTQYF	TRBJ2-5	TRBV6-2/TRBV6-3	TRBD2	once
TGTGCCAGCAGCCCGCGGGGGGGAACTGAAGCTTTCTTT	CASSPRGGTEAFF	TRBJ1-1	TRBV7-2	NA	NA
TGTGCCAGCTCCCCGGGGAGGGAGACCCAGTACTTC	CASSPGRETQYF	TRBJ2-5	TRBV18	NA	NA
TGTGCCAGCAGCTTGGAGGATACGCAGTATTTT	CASSLEDTQYF	TRBJ2-3	TRBV5-4	NA	NA
TGTGCCAGCAGTGAATGGCAGGTGGGAGCCAATGAGCAGTTCTTC	CASSEWQVGANEQFF	TRBJ2-1	TRBV25-1	NA	NA
TGCGCCAGCAGCTTGGGGACTACAGAAGCTTTCTTT	CASSLGTTEAFF	TRBJ1-1	TRBV5-1	NA	NA
TGTGCCAGCAGCTTGGACGCAGGGAGGGAAGCTTTCTTT	CASSLDAGREAFF	TRBJ1-1	TRBV5-5	NA	NA
TGTGCCAGCAGTTACACAGAATTCGGACAGGGCAGCACAGATACGCAGTATTTT	CASSYTEFGQGSTDTQYF	TRBJ2-3	TRBV6-2/TRBV6-3	TRBD1	NA
TGTGCCATCAGTCCATCAGCTTTAAACACCGGGGAGCTGTTTTTT	CAISPSALNTGELFF	TRBJ2-2	TRBV10-3	NA	NA
TGCGCCAGCAGCCAAGATATCCAGGGAAGTAGGAATCAGCCCCAGCATTTT	CASSQDIQGSRNQPQHF	TRBJ1-5	TRBV4-1	NA	NA
TGTGCCAGCTCACCTTTGGACAGGGGGACTGAAGCTTTCTTT	CASSPLDRGTEAFF	TRBJ1-1	TRBV18	TRBD1	NA
TGTGCCAGCAGCTACGGGACAGGGCGCCACGAGCAGTACTTC	CASSYGTGRHEQYF	TRBJ2-7	TRBV11-2	TRBD1	NA
TGTGCCAGCAGAGGGACTAGCGGGAGCCCAGATACGCAGTATTTT	CASRGTSGSPDTQYF	TRBJ2-3	TRBV11-3	TRBD2	NA
TGTGCCAGCAGCTTAGTGGTGGGGGGGCCCCCCAAAGAGACCCAGTACTTC	CASSLVVGGPPKETQYF	TRBJ2-5	TRBV11-2	NA	NA
TGTGCCTGGAGTCCTGGGGGTCAGCCCCAGCATTTT	CAWSPGGQPQHF	TRBJ1-5	TRBV30	NA	few
TGTGCCAGCAGTTCGGGACCTACGAGAGGAAACACCATATATTTT	CASSSGPTRGNTIYF	TRBJ1-3	TRBV6-5	NA	NA
TGTGCCAGCAGCCCAGTAAAGGGAGCCCCGGCCAATGAGCAGTTCTTC	CASSPVKGAPANEQFF	TRBJ2-1	TRBV7-9	NA	once
TGTGCCTGGAGTCCCGGGACAGGGAGTTTGGCCGGGGAGCTGTTTTTT	CAWSPGTGSLAGELFF	TRBJ2-2	TRBV30	TRBD1	NA
TGCGCCAGCAGCCAAGACGGACAGGGCCGCAATGAGCAGTTCTTC	CASSQDGQGRNEQFF	TRBJ2-1	TRBV4-3	TRBD1	once
TGTGCCAGCAGCCCACCGGGACCGCGGACTGAAGCTTTCTTT	CASSPPGPRTEAFF	TRBJ1-1	TRBV3-1/TRBV3-2	NA	NA
TGTGCCAGTAGTCACAACCATGCGTTGGTCAGGAACGAGCAGTACTTC	CASSHNHALVRNEQYF	TRBJ2-7	TRBV19	NA	NA
TGTGCCACCAGTGATTCGGGCTATGAGCAGTTCTTC	CATSDSGYEQFF	TRBJ2-1	TRBV24-1	NA	NA
TGTGCCAGCAGTTTCGACTTAGCGGGGATAGACACAGATACGCAGTATTTT	CASSFDLAGIDTDTQYF	TRBJ2-3	TRBV28	TRBD2	NA
TGTGCCAGCAGCGATTCAGCCTGGACAGGGGGTGGGACATTGCTCTACAATGAGCAGTTCTTC	CASSDSAWTGGGTLLYNEQFF	TRBJ2-1	TRBV9	TRBD1	NA
TGCGCCAGCAGCGAGACGACAGGGGGCACAGATACGCAGTATTTT	CASSETTGGTDTQYF	TRBJ2-3	TRBV4-3	TRBD1	NA
TGTGCCAGCAGTTTATTGAGAGAGACCCAGTACTTC	CASSLLRETQYF	TRBJ2-5	TRBV28	NA	NA
TGTGCCAGCATTCACCAAGGGGGGGGCGCAGCCCCTGAAGCTTTCTTT	CASIHQGGGAAPEAFF	TRBJ1-1	TRBV7-9	NA	NA
TGTGCCAGAAGCCCCCCAGCGGGGGGCTCCTACAATGAGCAGTTCTTC	CARSPPAGGSYNEQFF	TRBJ2-1	TRBV7-5	NA	NA
TGTGCCAGCGAGTTATATCGTGGTGAAGGGGGGGGCTACACCTTC	CASELYRGEGGGYTF	TRBJ1-2	TRBV6-1	NA	NA
TGCGCCAGCAGCCAAGATATGTTGGCAGCTGGGGCCAACGTCCTGACTTTC	CASSQDMLAAGANVLTF	TRBJ2-6	TRBV4-3	NA	once
TGTGCCAGCAGCGCCTTAACAGCGAACACTGAAGCTTTCTTT	CASSALTANTEAFF	TRBJ1-1	TRBV7-9	NA	NA
TGTGCCAGCAGCCCCGGCAGGGGCACTCAGCCCCAGCATTTT	CASSPGRGTQPQHF	TRBJ1-5	TRBV28	NA	NA
TGTGCCAGCAGTGAAGCGGGCCGGGACACTGAAGCTTTCTTT	CASSEAGRDTEAFF	TRBJ1-1	TRBV6-1	NA	NA
TGTGCCAGGACAAACAGTGAGGGGGGCACAGATACGCAGTATTTT	CARTNSEGGTDTQYF	TRBJ2-3	TRBV7-9	NA	NA
TGTGCCAGCAGCGTAGGTTCTGGGGCCAACGTCCTGACTTTC	CASSVGSGANVLTF	TRBJ2-6	TRBV9	NA	NA
TGCAGCGTTGAAAAGCAGGGACGCAATCAGCCCCAGCATTTT	CSVEKQGRNQPQHF	TRBJ1-5	TRBV29-1	NA	NA
TGCGCCAGCAGCCAAGATGTAAGGGGAAACTATGGCTACACCTTC	CASSQDVRGNYGYTF	TRBJ1-2	TRBV4-3	NA	NA
TGTGCCAGCACCCCGACAGGATATAATTCACCCCTCCACTTT	CASTPTGYNSPLHF	TRBJ1-6	TRBV6-2/TRBV6-3	NA	NA